Following are 3 T cell receptor beta chains from one sample sequenced in a study of blood T cell repertoires in COVID-19. Generated by immunoSEQ multiplex PCR, the TCRdb table keeps only in-frame clones and is missing some. The sample carries approximately 250,000 clones, about 87% recorded once. The sample was peripheral blood. Receptors were obtained from a woman aged 60-75 years with COVID-19, enrolled during active disease.

The chain couples TRBV25-1 to TRBJ1-1, with 7 bases that match TRBD1. The CDR3 sequence is 14 residues long. The germline CDR1 and CDR2 sequences are MGHDK and SYGVNS. Trimming cost V 8 bases and J 0 bases; bases outside gene matches: 6. The DNA for the CDR3 is TGTGCCAGCCGAGAGACAGGGTTGAACACTGAAGCTTTCTTT. Encoded protein: CASRETGLNTEAFF.

V gene TRBV27 combines with J gene TRBJ1-6; 8 bases match TRBD1. Trimming took 7 bases from V and 7 from J; bases not matched to a gene: 6. Germline lookup yields CDR1 MNHEY and CDR2 SMNVEV (reference sequence). The CDR3 spans 14 residues. CDR3 sequence (DNA): TGTGCCAGCACTCAGGACAGGGTGAATTCACCCCTCCACTTT. As protein: CASTQDRVNSPLHF.

The chain joins TRBV6-6 to TRBJ1-1; 8 bases fit TRBD1. Germline CDR1 is MNHNY and CDR2 is SVGAGI (reference sequence). J lost 1 base, V lost 5 bases, and 0 bases had no gene match. This CDR3 comprises 13 residues. As DNA, the CDR3 is TGTGCCAGCAGTGACAGGGGGAACACTGAAGCTTTCTTT. It yields the protein CASSDRGNTEAFF.